The 12 T cell receptor beta chains presented below share a single source sample, sequenced in a study of T-cell memory formation after mild COVID-19. Each CDR3 protein is one row after TCRdb ran MiXCR on the 5' RACE reads. The sample consists of some 150,000 distinct CDR3 sequences, roughly 21% of them appearing once. The sequenced sample was PBMCs or a T cell subset sorted from them (not recorded which). Receptors originate from an adult woman who had mild COVID-19 (a few samples of this study predate the infection). Cell type and time point are not known.

This clonotype has just a few counts. The chain is built from TRBV5-8 and TRBJ2-5; 7 positions match TRBD1. Germline V gene data show CDR1 as SGHTS and CDR2 as YDEGEE. This CDR3 has 15 residues. After removal of 9 bases from V and 5 bases from J, the junction contained 16 bases not matched to a gene. The CDR3 nucleotides read TGTGCCACCACTCAAACAGGGGTAGCCTGGGAGACCCAGTACTTC. Translating it yields CATTQTGVAWETQYF.

The rearrangement uses TRBV9 and TRBJ2-2; D is unresolved. V was shortened by 0 bases and J by 2 bases, with 11 bases between the two germline ends. Germline V gene sequence: CDR1 SGDLS, CDR2 YYNGEE. CDR3 length equals 16 residues. The CDR3 sequence: CASSVGPLSNTGELFF. CDR3 bases: TGTGCCAGCAGCGTAGGTCCACTCTCAAACACCGGGGAGCTGTTTTTT.

The chain is built from TRBV12-3 or TRBV12-4 and TRBJ1-3; 9 bases align to TRBD1. V was clipped by 4 bases and J by 0 bases; unmatched bases: 7. There are 17 residues in the CDR3. The CDR3 loop is CASSWGQGLLSGNTIYF. The CDR3 DNA reads as TGTGCCAGCAGTTGGGGACAGGGTTTACTCTCTGGAAACACCATATATTTT.

This sequence joins TRBV7-2 and TRBJ2-5; 11 bases line up with TRBD2. This CDR3 has 12 residues. After removal of 3 bases from V and 11 bases from J, the junction contained 2 bases not matched to a gene. In germline, CDR1 is SGHTA, CDR2 FQGNSA. The CDR3 sequence: CASSLASGRQYF. CDR3 in DNA: TGTGCCAGCAGCTTGGCTAGCGGGAGGCAGTACTTC.

V usage is TRBV27 and J usage is TRBJ2-6; 15 nucleotides agree with TRBD2. The CDR3 is 22 amino acids. V lost 6 bases to trimming and J lost 0 bases; unmatched junction nucleotides: 15. The germline gives CDR1 MNHEY, CDR2 SMNVEV (reference sequence). CDR3: CASRQLGLAGGRIGSGANVLTF. The CDR3 nucleotides are TGTGCCAGCAGGCAACTGGGACTAGCGGGGGGCCGTATCGGCTCTGGGGCCAACGTCCTGACTTTC.

The V gene is TRBV5-1, the J gene TRBJ1-1, with a tentative D call TRBD1 (5 bases). V lost 0 bases, J lost 0 bases, and 9 bases lay in between. Germline values: CDR1 SGHRS, CDR2 YFSETQ. This CDR3 is built from 15 residues. DNA for the CDR3: TGCGCCAGCAGCTTGGTAGCAGGGCTGAACACTGAAGCTTTCTTT. This translates into CASSLVAGLNTEAFF.

This clonotype was seen ten or more times. The chain carries TRBV20-1 and TRBJ2-7; 10 nucleotides match TRBD2. Germline CDR1 DFQATT, CDR2 SNEGSKA (reference sequence). The CDR3 is 15 amino acids. Trimming took 0 bases from V and 6 from J; bases not matched to a gene: 8. DNA of the CDR3: TGCAGTGCTAGAGACTACCTAGCGGGAGTCGGCGAGCAGTACTTC. Amino acid sequence: CSARDYLAGVGEQYF.

This clonotype turned up a few times. V usage is TRBV5-6 and J usage is TRBJ1-2; D call uncertain. Germline V gene lookup returns CDR1 SGHDT and CDR2 YYEEEE. CDR3 length: 15 amino acids. With 1 base removed from V and 5 bases from J, the gap between germline ends came to 15 bases. Here the CDR3 reads CASSLLRVGGYGYTF. The CDR3 DNA follows: TGTGCCAGCAGCTTGTTACGGGTTGGAGGGTATGGCTACACCTTC.

The chain combines TRBV20-1 with TRBJ2-7; TRBD2 agrees at 12 bases. The germline V gene encodes CDR1 DFQATT and CDR2 SNEGSKA (reference sequence). The length of the CDR3 is 15 residues. V lost 4 bases, J lost 4 bases, and 8 bases stayed unmatched. This CDR3 reads CSATVGLAGIYEQYF. Written as DNA, the CDR3 is TGCAGTGCTACAGTAGGACTAGCGGGAATTTACGAGCAGTACTTC.

The CDR3 is CASSLRGAQVAFF. The CDR3 coding sequence is TGTGCCAGCAGCTTGAGGGGGGCGCAGGTAGCTTTCTTT. The V and J genes are TRBV7-2 and TRBJ1-1; D is perhaps TRBD1 (6 bases). Germline CDR1 is SGHTA and CDR2 is FQGNSA. The length of the CDR3 is 13 residues. Trimming took 3 bases from V and 10 from J, leaving 15 bases between them.

Only a few counts were recorded for this clonotype. This chain uses TRBV2 with TRBJ1-1, with D maybe TRBD1 (6 bases). The V end was cut by 0 bases, the J end by 4 bases, with 15 bases between. The CDR3 is made up of 16 amino acids. Germline CDR1 reads SNHLY; CDR2 reads FYNNEI. CDR3 protein: CASSEALGQGTTEAFF. The CDR3 region has the DNA TGTGCCAGCAGTGAAGCGCTTGGGCAGGGGACCACTGAAGCTTTCTTT. The full variable domain, its missing parts supplied by reference TRBV2 and TRBJ1-1, is EPEVTQTPSHQVTQMGQEVILRCVPISNHLYFYWYRQILGQKVEFLVSFYNNEISEKSEIFDDQFSVERPDGSNFTLKIRSTKLEDSAMYFCASSEALGQGTTEAFFGQGTRLTVV.

V usage is TRBV18 and J usage is TRBJ2-6; D is unclear. V was pared by 1 base and J by 0 bases, with 1 base between. CDR3 length equals 14 residues. Germline V gene lookup returns CDR1 KGHSH and CDR2 LQKENI. The CDR3 region is CASSPLSGANVLTF. The CDR3 DNA reads TGTGCCAGCTCACCACTCTCTGGGGCCAACGTCCTGACTTTC.